A single TCR beta chain is shown here with its context. Antigen: not known. The repertoire was sequenced with immunoSEQ multiplex PCR; TCRdb's copy has only in-frame clones and lacks some. The table lists some 150,000 clones, about 89% of them singletons, with roughly a tenth in the top ten. V dropped 3 bases and J dropped 6; count of bases not matched to a gene: 11. The CDR3 sequence is 15 residues long. Per germline, CDR1 MNHEY and CDR2 SVGAGI. This specimen belongs to a study of T cell responses to AZD1222 COVID-19 vaccine. General study findings and limits: Only a handful of AZD1222 recipients, roughly six in all, had baseline seropositivity. Most donors were white British and more were female, and clonal diversity was possibly underestimated.

Sequenced here: peripheral blood, sampled 28 days after the second AZD1222 dose. The sequence was obtained from an adult who received the AZD1222 COVID-19 vaccine. The chain has TRBV6-5 and TRBJ2-7; 7 positions agree with TRBD2. CDR3 sequence: CASSYEGLVPGEQYF. The CDR3 DNA follows: TGTGCCAGCAGTTATGAAGGACTAGTCCCGGGCGAGCAGTACTTC.